A selection of T cell receptor beta chains follows, all from one sample in a study of blood T cell repertoires in COVID-19. Assay used: immunoSEQ multiplex PCR; TCRdb lists only in-frame clones, some missing. The top ten hold about 6.9% of the sample, which has nearly 200,000 clones, 70% to 85% seen once. The source material was peripheral blood. Receptors originate from a human donor with acute or convalescent COVID-19. The donor label of this sample is uncertain. Both conserved end residues are part of each CDR3. Fields, in order: clone size, CDR3 length, V gene, J gene, D gene, CDR3 DNA, CDR3 protein. A D gene is named only where the DNA matches it firmly. Size tells how often a clone was seen (once, few, many) or the class of an expanded clone, and some rows leave it out.

>once|14|TRBV11-1|TRBJ1-6|.
TGTGCCAGCAGCTTCAAGGGGAATAATTCACCCCTCCACTTT
CASSFKGNNSPLHF
>once|15|TRBV6-5|TRBJ1-2|TRBD1
TGTGCCACCCGGACAGGGGGCGCAAGGGGCTATGGCTACACCTTC
CATRTGGARGYGYTF
>.|15|TRBV5-4|TRBJ2-7|TRBD1
TGTGCCAGCAGCTTTGGGGGACAGAGCTCCTACGAGCAGTACTTC
CASSFGGQSSYEQYF
>.|12|TRBV5-1|TRBJ2-1|TRBD2
TGCGCCAGCAGCTCCGGACTAGATTGGCAGTTCTTC
CASSSGLDWQFF
>.|14|TRBV19|TRBJ2-5|.
TGTGCCAGTACTACAGGGAGAGACCAAGAGACCCAGTACTTC
CASTTGRDQETQYF
>.|14|TRBV7-9|TRBJ1-2|TRBD1
TGTGCCAGCGACCCCGACAGGGGTGTCGATGGCTACACCTTC
CASDPDRGVDGYTF
>.|15|TRBV19|TRBJ2-5|.
TGTGCCAGTAGTATAGAGGTGACACGGCAAGAGACCCAGTACTTC
CASSIEVTRQETQYF
>.|15|TRBV7-9|TRBJ1-4|.
TGTGCCAGCAGCTTAGGGTCAGCAACTAATGAAAAACTGTTTTTT
CASSLGSATNEKLFF
>.|14|TRBV10-3|TRBJ1-1|.
TGTGCCATCAGTGGACAGGTAGGAAACACTGAAGCTTTCTTT
CAISGQVGNTEAFF
>.|16|TRBV28|TRBJ2-5|TRBD1
TGTGCCAGCAGAACAGGACAGGGGCCCAAGAAGGAGACCCAGTACTTC
CASRTGQGPKKETQYF
>.|15|TRBV5-1|TRBJ2-6|.
TGCGCCAGCAGCTTGGAGGGGTCTGGGGCCAACGTCCTGACTTTC
CASSLEGSGANVLTF
>.|15|TRBV25-1|TRBJ2-7|TRBD2
TGTGCCAGCAGTGAATCACTAGCGGGGGCAAGGGAGCAGTACTTC
CASSESLAGAREQYF
>.|16|TRBV6-1|TRBJ2-7|TRBD2
TGTGCCAGCAGTGATACTAGCGGGAGGATTTTGGACGAGCAGTACTTC
CASSDTSGRILDEQYF
>.|13|TRBV28|TRBJ2-1|TRBD2
TGTGCCAGCAGGGGAGCGGGAGACAATGAGCAGTTCTTC
CASRGAGDNEQFF
>.|14|TRBV19|TRBJ1-1|TRBD1
TGTGCCAGTAGCCACAGGGGATCGGGGACTGAAGCTTTCTTT
CASSHRGSGTEAFF
>once|14|TRBV11-3|TRBJ2-2|TRBD1
TGTGCCAGCAGCCTGGACAGGGTTGGCGGGGAGCTGTTTTTT
CASSLDRVGGELFF